The 17 T cell receptor beta chains below come from one sample, sequenced in a study of shared clonotypes between healthy human individuals. TCRdb's table, derived via immunoSEQ multiplex PCR, lists solely in-frame clones and lacks some. The sample records about 490,000 clones, roughly four fifths being singletons. Source material: PBMCs. The receptors were sampled from a woman between 40 and 50 years old in good health. Some clones in this sample may be carry-over from other donors' samples.

The chain recombines TRBV7-2 with TRBJ1-2; 7 nucleotides match TRBD1. The CDR3 has 16 residues. With 5 bases clipped from V and 4 bases from J, the junction kept 13 bases outside the gene matches. Germline values: CDR1 SGHTA, CDR2 FQGNSA. CDR3 amino acids: CASSPPPPGQPYGYTF. The CDR3 region has the DNA TGTGCCAGCAGCCCGCCCCCCCCGGGACAGCCCTATGGCTACACCTTC.

DNA for the CDR3: TGTGCCAGCAGCGTAGCTCCGGGGACCCCGAGCGAGCAGTACTTC. Translated, it gives CASSVAPGTPSEQYF. The rearrangement links TRBV9 to TRBJ2-7; perhaps D is TRBD1 or TRBD2 (5 bases each). The V end lost 0 bases, the J end lost 6 bases, and 16 bases lay between the germline ends. The CDR3 is 15 amino acids. The germline V gene has CDR1 SGDLS and CDR2 YYNGEE.

V is TRBV21-1 and J is TRBJ1-1; TRBD1 reflects the table's D call only, with no check against the DNA. TRBV21-1 is annotated as a pseudogene. CDR3 length equals 16 residues. CDR3 sequence: CASSGYREPPPIEAFF. The CDR3 nucleotides are TGTGCCAGCAGCGGATACAGGGAGCCCCCACCGATTGAAGCTTTCTTT.

This chain links TRBV5-1 with TRBJ2-3; TRBD2 aligns across 13 bases. The CDR3 length is 16 residues. Germline assignment: CDR1 SGHRS and CDR2 YFSETQ. The ends lost 1 base at V and 3 bases at J; junction bases unmatched: 2. The DNA for the CDR3 is TGCGCCAGCAGCTTGACTAGCGGGAGGGGTACAGATACGCAGTATTTT. It yields the protein CASSLTSGRGTDTQYF.

The chain links TRBV28 to TRBJ1-2; 9 nucleotides match TRBD1. The CDR3 is 18 amino acids. Trimming removed 6 bases from V and 7 bases from J; junction bases left unmatched: 21. Germline CDR1 MDHEN, CDR2 SYDVKM. The CDR3: CASSLRRGQGLFGGGYTF. The CDR3 nucleotides are TGTGCCAGCAGCTTACGGCGGGGACAGGGCCTTTTCGGGGGTGGCTACACCTTC.

The chain recombines TRBV19 with TRBJ1-1, with D tentatively TRBD1 (6 bases). V lost 6 bases and J 3 bases, leaving 14 bases between the germline ends. Germline assignment: CDR1 LNHDA and CDR2 SQIVND (reference sequence). The CDR3 runs to 14 residues. The CDR3 region has the DNA TGTGCCAGTAGGAAACAGGGATTGGACACTGAAGCTTTCTTT. This translates into CASRKQGLDTEAFF. Filled out from reference TRBV19 and TRBJ1-1, the complete variable domain reads DGGITQSPKYLFRKEGQNVTLSCEQNLNHDAMYWYRQDPGQGLRLIYYSQIVNDFQKGDIAEGYSVSREKKESFPLTVTSAQKNPTAFYLCASRKQGLDTEAFFGQGTRLTVV.

This clone was counted only a few times. The chain employs TRBV30 and TRBJ1-6; 7 bases map to TRBD1. Trimming at V came to 3 bases and at J to 7 bases, leaving 3 bases not matched to a gene. This CDR3 has 13 residues. Germline V gene lookup returns CDR1 GTSNPN and CDR2 SVGIG (reference sequence). As DNA, the CDR3 is TGTGCCTGGAGCCCGGGACAGAATTCACCCCTCCACTTT. It encodes CAWSPGQNSPLHF.

The chain joins TRBV5-1 to TRBJ2-2; D ambiguous. The CDR3 is 12 residues long. Germline CDR1 and CDR2: SGHRS and YFSETQ. Between the trimmed V and J ends, which lost 7 bases and 6 bases, there was a span of 10 bases. CDR3 region: CASGLDAGELFF. In nucleotides, the CDR3 is TGCGCCAGCGGGCTAGATGCCGGGGAGCTGTTTTTT.

The CDR3 coding sequence is TGTGCCAGCAGCCGAGTACTAGCGGGGGCGAACAATGAGCAGTTCTTC. Residues: CASSRVLAGANNEQFF. The chain recombines TRBV9 with TRBJ2-1; 11 nucleotides align to TRBD2. V lost 4 bases and J lost 5; bases outside the gene matches: 8. The CDR3 is 16 amino acids. Germline loops: CDR1 SGDLS, CDR2 YYNGEE.

The chain carries TRBV9 and TRBJ1-2; tentatively, D is TRBD1 (5 bases). The V gene lost 0 bases and the J gene lost 7 bases, with 16 bases spanning the gap. In germline, CDR1 is SGDLS, CDR2 YYNGEE. This CDR3 is built from 15 residues. The CDR3 region is CASSVATGRAGGYTF. The CDR3 nucleotides are TGTGCCAGCAGCGTAGCTACGGGCAGGGCGGGTGGCTACACCTTC.

The rearrangement uses TRBV6-1 and TRBJ1-2; unclear D gene. CDR1 and CDR2 from the germline V gene are MNHNS and SASEGT. Trimming cost V 5 bases and J 4 bases, with 17 bases left between them. CDR3 length equals 15 residues. The CDR3 coding sequence is TGTGCCAGCAGTACAAGGTCCGGGGTTGCCTATGGCTACACCTTC. It encodes CASSTRSGVAYGYTF.

This chain connects TRBV4-1 to TRBJ2-3; 7 bases match TRBD2. Germline lookup yields CDR1 MGHRA and CDR2 YSYEKL. The V gene end was trimmed by 0 bases and the J gene end by 5 bases; junction bases not matched to a gene: 5. The CDR3 is made up of 15 amino acids. In nucleotides, the CDR3 is TGCGCCAGCAGCCAAGAATGGGCGGGAGAAGATACGCAGTATTTT. The encoded protein is CASSQEWAGEDTQYF.

This chain links TRBV19 with TRBJ2-7; possibly TRBD1 for D (5 bases). CDR3 length equals 13 residues. CDR1 and CDR2 from the germline V gene are LNHDA and SQIVND (reference sequence). V was cut by 5 bases and J by 4 bases, with 12 bases left in between. The CDR3 nucleotides are TGTGCCAGTAGTGTCGCAGCAGGGTACGAGCAGTACTTC. Its translation: CASSVAAGYEQYF.

The chain couples TRBV2 to TRBJ1-5, with D uncertain. With 6 bases removed from V and 1 base from J, the gap between germline ends came to 13 bases. The germline gives CDR1 SNHLY, CDR2 FYNNEI. This CDR3 comprises 15 residues. The CDR3 region is CASSTKRGSNQPQHF. The CDR3 DNA reads as TGTGCCAGCAGCACAAAACGGGGAAGCAATCAGCCCCAGCATTTT.

The chain is built from TRBV7-2 and TRBJ2-1; D remains unclear. Per germline, CDR1 SGHTA and CDR2 FQGNSA. Trimming shortened V by 5 bases and J by 5 bases, and 13 bases separated the two germline ends. This CDR3 comprises 14 residues. CDR3 in DNA: TGTGCCAGCAGCCCAGACCCCCGGGACAATGAGCAGTTCTTC. Residues: CASSPDPRDNEQFF.

This chain uses TRBV6-1 with TRBJ1-3; 8 bases align to TRBD1. In germline, CDR1 is MNHNS, CDR2 SASEGT. The CDR3 contains 15 residues. V gave up 4 bases and J gave up 3 bases; unmatched junction bases: 5. The DNA for the CDR3 is TGTGCCAGCAGTGGGACAGGGCCGGTTGGAAACACCATATATTTT. This encodes CASSGTGPVGNTIYF.

In the case of this clone: A read error may produce the germline difference seen at one junction end. CDR3 coding DNA: TGTGCCAGTAGTGATCAGTTAGCTAACTATGGCTACAGCTTC. This codes for CASSDQLANYGYSF. The chain employs TRBV19 and TRBJ1-2; D call uncertain. The CDR3 consists of 14 residues. Germline V gene lookup returns CDR1 LNHDA and CDR2 SQIVND (reference sequence). The variable domain in full, completed from reference TRBV19 and TRBJ1-2, reads DGGITQSPKYLFRKEGQNVTLSCEQNLNHDAMYWYRQDPGQGLRLIYYSQIVNDFQKGDIAEGYSVSREKKESFPLTVTSAQKNPTAFYLCASSDQLANYGYSFGSGTRLTVV.